Listed below are T cell receptor beta chains from one sample, sequenced in a study of T cells in Graves' hyperthyroidism and ophthalmopathy. MiXCR was run by TCRdb on the multiplex PCR reads, yielding one entry per CDR3 protein. This repertoire shows about 350,000 distinct CDR3 sequences, 15% to 20% found once; its top ten account for roughly a sixth. The source material was blood. The source is a woman in her thirties or forties with Graves' ophthalmopathy. CDR3s leave out the opening cysteine and the closing phenylalanine or tryptophan.

V	CDR3
TRBV30	AWTTAPIGGYT
TRBV7-2	ASSLTPGGGRDTGELF
TRBV7-2	ASSISGKGNEQY
TRBV11-2	ASSLDEGGGYEQY
TRBV6-1	ASSEVVVNYQPQH
TRBV4-1	ASSQDHESEQY
TRBV18	ASSPPSSETQY
TRBV27	ASSLKRDTQETQY
TRBV7-3	ASSANTGLEQY
TRBV6-1	ASSVTQIGYGYT
TRBV11-2	ASSPPSGGGNTGELF
TRBV2	ASSDTPRIEKLF
TRBV20-1	SAQTPNYGYT
TRBV7-3	HHGTDWGNQPQH
TRBV29-1	SVEALKTSFLGTQY
TRBV4-1	ASSQGGVLAEAF
TRBV27	ASSRLPGTGNTEAF
TRBV20-1	SAIFRVPMNTEAF
TRBV7-9	ASSPNTGVGTEAF
TRBV7-1	ASSSPGLLAGDNRISYEQY
TRBV9	ASSVDSGRTEAF
TRBV7-9	ASSPEGTEAF
TRBV30	AWRRLAGETQY
TRBV4-1	ASSQKPGTGSYEQY
TRBV28	ASRPQGTANYGYT
TRBV15	ATSRVQGNTIY
TRBV10-3	AISDPLTGSGNTIY
TRBV10-1	ASSDWAGVAF
TRBV6-2/TRBV6-3	ASRPRQGSYGYT
TRBV7-2	ASIGGAGEQY
TRBV6-1	ASTLTRAGETQY
TRBV7-9	ASQPGLAGETQY
TRBV3-1	ASSQDLGGVGPQH
TRBV6-5	ASSRTQDGYT
TRBV14	ASSQKGAGPYEQY
TRBV20-1	SASIDGRGTEAF
TRBV7-3	ASSLGVGREAF
TRBV6-2/TRBV6-3	ASSYMWRGAGELF
TRBV4-3	ASSQEPLGGYGYT
TRBV4-3	ASSQGGSGEAF
TRBV3-1	ASSQDALGGLSGYT
TRBV12-3/TRBV12-4	ASSPAGGPYEQY
TRBV7-6	ASSPTEFYEQY
TRBV28	ASFKRVMNTEAF
TRBV20-1	SARLAGAGATGELF
TRBV12-3/TRBV12-4	ASIRAGTGELF
TRBV28	ASSDPGHPNTEAF
TRBV19	TSRRGTEAF
TRBV12-3/TRBV12-4	ASSLAGPAEQY
TRBV10-1	ASSEVAGGTQY
TRBV20-1	SAKQEREAINEQF
TRBV5-1	ASSLRTIQAEAF
TRBV29-1	SVGTGLYEQY
TRBV7-2	ASSSQSSVQTNYGYT
TRBV27	ASSPISTNTEAC